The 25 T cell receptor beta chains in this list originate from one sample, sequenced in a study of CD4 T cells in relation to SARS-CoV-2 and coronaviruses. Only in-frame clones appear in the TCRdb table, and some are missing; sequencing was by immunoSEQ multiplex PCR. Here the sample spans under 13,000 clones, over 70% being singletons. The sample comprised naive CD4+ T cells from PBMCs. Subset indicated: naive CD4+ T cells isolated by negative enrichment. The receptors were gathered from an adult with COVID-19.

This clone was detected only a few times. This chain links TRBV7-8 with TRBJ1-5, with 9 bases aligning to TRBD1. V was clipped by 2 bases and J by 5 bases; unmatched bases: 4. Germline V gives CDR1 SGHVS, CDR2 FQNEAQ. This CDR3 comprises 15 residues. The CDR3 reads CASSLMGQGDQPQHF. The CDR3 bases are TGTGCCAGCAGCTTAATGGGACAGGGCGATCAGCCCCAGCATTTT.

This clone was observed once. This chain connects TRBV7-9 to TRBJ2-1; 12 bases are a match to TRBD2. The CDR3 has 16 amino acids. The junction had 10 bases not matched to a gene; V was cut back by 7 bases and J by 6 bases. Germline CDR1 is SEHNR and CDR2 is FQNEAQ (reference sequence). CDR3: CASTVTSGGPFNEQFF. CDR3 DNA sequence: TGTGCCAGCACTGTAACTAGCGGGGGGCCATTCAATGAGCAGTTCTTC.

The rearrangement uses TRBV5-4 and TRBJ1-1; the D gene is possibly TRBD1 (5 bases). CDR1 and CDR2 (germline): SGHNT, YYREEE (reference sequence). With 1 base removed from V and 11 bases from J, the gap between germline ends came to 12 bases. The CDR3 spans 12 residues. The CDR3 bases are TGTGCCAGCAGCTTGTTTCAGGGCGGCGCTTTCTTT. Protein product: CASSLFQGGAFF.

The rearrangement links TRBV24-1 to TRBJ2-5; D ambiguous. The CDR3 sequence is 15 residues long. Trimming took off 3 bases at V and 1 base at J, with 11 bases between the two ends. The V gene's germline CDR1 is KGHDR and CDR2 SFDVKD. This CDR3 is CATSDPTASQETQYF. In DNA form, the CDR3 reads TGTGCCACCAGTGATCCTACAGCCTCCCAAGAGACCCAGTACTTC.

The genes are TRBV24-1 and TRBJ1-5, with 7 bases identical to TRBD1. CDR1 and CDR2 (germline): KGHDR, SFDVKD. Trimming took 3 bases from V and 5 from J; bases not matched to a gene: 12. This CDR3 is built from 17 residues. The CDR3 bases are TGTGCCACCAGTGATGCTCGGGGCAGGGGGAATGATCAGCCCCAGCATTTT. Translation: CATSDARGRGNDQPQHF.

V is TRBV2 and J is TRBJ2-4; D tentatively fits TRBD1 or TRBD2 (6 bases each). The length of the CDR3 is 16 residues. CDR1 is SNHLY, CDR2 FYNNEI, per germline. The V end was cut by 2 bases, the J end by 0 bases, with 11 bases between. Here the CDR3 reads CASSEQRGLAKNIQYF. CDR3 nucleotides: TGTGCCAGCAGTGAACAACGGGGGCTAGCCAAAAACATTCAGTACTTC.

CDR3 in DNA: TGTGCCAGCAGCCCCGCCGAGGGGTGGCCCACTGAAGCTTTCTTT. Translated, it gives CASSPAEGWPTEAFF. The chain is built from TRBV11-2 and TRBJ1-1; the D gene is possibly TRBD1 (5 bases). V gave up 5 bases and J gave up 4 bases, with 17 bases separating them. Germline CDR1 reads SGHAT; CDR2 reads FQNNGV. The CDR3 length is 15 residues.

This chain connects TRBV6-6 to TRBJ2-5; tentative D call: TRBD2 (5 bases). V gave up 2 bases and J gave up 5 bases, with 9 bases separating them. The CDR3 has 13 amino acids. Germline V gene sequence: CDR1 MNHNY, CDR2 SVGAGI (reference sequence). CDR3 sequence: CASSYTVAETQYF. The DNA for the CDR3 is TGTGCCAGCAGTTACACGGTAGCGGAGACCCAGTACTTC.

CDR3 DNA sequence: TGTGCCAGCACTCCCGCTAGTTCCTACGAGCAGTACTTC. Amino acids: CASTPASSYEQYF. The chain couples TRBV25-1 to TRBJ2-7; no reliable D call. Germline V CDR1 and CDR2: MGHDK, SYGVNS. Trimming took off 7 bases at V and 1 base at J, with 11 bases between the two ends. CDR3 length equals 13 residues.

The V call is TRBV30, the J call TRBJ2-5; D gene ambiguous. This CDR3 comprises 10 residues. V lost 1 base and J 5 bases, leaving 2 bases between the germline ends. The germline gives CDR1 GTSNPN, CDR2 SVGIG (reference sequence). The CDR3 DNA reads TGTGCCTGGAGTGATGAGACCCAGTACTTC. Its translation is CAWSDETQYF.

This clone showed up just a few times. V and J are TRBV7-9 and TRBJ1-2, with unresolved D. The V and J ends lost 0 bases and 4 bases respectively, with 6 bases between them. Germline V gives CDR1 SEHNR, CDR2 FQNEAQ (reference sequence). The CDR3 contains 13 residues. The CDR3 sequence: CASSLAGPYGYTF. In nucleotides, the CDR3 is TGTGCCAGCAGCTTAGCAGGGCCCTATGGCTACACCTTC.

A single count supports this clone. This CDR3 reads CATKIENPKYEQYF. The DNA of the CDR3 is TGTGCCACCAAGATTGAGAATCCAAAATACGAGCAGTACTTC. The genes are TRBV28 and TRBJ2-7; D uncertain. Trimming took 10 bases from V and 4 from J, leaving 20 bases between them. There are 14 residues in the CDR3. Germline-derived CDR1 and CDR2 are MDHEN and SYDVKM.

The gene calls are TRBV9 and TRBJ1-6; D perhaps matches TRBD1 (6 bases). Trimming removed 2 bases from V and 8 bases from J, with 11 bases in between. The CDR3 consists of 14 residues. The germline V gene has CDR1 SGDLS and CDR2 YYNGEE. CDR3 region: CASSVAGQDSPLHF. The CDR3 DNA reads TGTGCCAGCAGCGTCGCGGGACAAGATTCACCCCTCCACTTT.

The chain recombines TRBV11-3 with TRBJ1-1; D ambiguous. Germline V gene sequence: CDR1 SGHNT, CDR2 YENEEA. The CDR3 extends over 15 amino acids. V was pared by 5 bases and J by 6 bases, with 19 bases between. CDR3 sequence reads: CASSPQRVRPAEAFF. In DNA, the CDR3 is TGTGCCAGCAGCCCCCAGAGGGTCCGCCCCGCTGAAGCTTTCTTT. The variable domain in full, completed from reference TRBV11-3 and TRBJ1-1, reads EAGVVQSPRYKIIEKKQPVAFWCNPISGHNTLYWYLQNLGQGPELLIRYENEEAVDDSQLPKDRFSAERLKGVDSTLKIQPAELGDSAVYLCASSPQRVRPAEAFFGQGTRLTVV.

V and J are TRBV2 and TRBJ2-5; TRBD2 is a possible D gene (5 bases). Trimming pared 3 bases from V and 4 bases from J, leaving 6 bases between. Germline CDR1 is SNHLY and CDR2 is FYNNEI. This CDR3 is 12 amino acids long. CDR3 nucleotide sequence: TGTGCCAGCAGTGACCGGGGAGAGACCCAGTACTTC. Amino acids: CASSDRGETQYF.

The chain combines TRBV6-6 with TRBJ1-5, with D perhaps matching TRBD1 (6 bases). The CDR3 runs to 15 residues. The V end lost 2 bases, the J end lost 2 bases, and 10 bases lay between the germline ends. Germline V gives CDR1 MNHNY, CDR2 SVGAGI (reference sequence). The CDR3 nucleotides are TGTGCCAGCAGTTACCCGGGGGCAGGCAATCAGCCCCAGCATTTT. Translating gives CASSYPGAGNQPQHF.

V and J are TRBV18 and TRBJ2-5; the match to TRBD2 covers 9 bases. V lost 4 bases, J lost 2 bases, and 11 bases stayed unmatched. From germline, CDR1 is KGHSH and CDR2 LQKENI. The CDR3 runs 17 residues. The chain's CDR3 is CASSLRVAGALQETQYF. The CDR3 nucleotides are TGTGCCAGCTCACTGCGCGTAGCGGGGGCATTACAAGAGACCCAGTACTTC.

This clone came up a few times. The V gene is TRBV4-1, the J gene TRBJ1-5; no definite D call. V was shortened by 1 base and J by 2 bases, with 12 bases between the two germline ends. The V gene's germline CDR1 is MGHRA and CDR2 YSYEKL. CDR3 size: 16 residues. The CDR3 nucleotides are TGCGCCAGCAGCCAAGGTTTAGGCCCGGGCAATCAGCCCCAGCATTTT. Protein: CASSQGLGPGNQPQHF.

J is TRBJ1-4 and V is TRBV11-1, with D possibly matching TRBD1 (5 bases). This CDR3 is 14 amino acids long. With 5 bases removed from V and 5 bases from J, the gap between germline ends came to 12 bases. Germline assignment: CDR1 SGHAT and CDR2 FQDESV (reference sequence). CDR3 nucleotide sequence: TGTGCCAGCAGCCTCGAAGGGGTCAATGAAAAACTGTTTTTT. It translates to CASSLEGVNEKLFF.

CDR3 in amino acids: CASSILHQGLNTEAFF. In nucleotides, the CDR3 is TGTGCCAGTAGTATCCTCCACCAGGGCTTGAACACTGAAGCTTTCTTT. J is TRBJ1-1 and V is TRBV19; D might be TRBD1 (5 bases). The CDR3 covers 16 residues. Trimming removed 3 bases at V and 0 bases at J, with 14 bases between. Germline values: CDR1 LNHDA, CDR2 SQIVND (reference sequence).

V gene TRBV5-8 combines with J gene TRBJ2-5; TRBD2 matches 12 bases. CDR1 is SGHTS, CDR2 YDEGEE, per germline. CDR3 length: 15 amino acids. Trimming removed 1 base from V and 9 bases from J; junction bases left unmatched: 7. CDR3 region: CASSLLDLAGGPQYF. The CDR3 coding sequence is TGTGCCAGCAGCTTGTTGGACCTAGCGGGGGGGCCCCAGTACTTC.

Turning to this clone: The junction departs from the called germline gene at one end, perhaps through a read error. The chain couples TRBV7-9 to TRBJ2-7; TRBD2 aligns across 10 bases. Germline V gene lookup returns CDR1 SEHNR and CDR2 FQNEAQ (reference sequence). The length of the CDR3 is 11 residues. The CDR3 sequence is CASSLPPGLAF. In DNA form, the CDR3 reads TGTGCCAGCAGCTTACCCCCGGGACTAGCGTTC.

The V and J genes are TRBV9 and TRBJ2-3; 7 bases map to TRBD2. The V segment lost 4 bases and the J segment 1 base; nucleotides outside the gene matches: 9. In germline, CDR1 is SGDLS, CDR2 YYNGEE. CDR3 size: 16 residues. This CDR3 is CASSSVGLAGTDTQYF. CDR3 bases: TGTGCCAGCAGCTCAGTGGGCCTAGCGGGCACAGATACGCAGTATTTT.

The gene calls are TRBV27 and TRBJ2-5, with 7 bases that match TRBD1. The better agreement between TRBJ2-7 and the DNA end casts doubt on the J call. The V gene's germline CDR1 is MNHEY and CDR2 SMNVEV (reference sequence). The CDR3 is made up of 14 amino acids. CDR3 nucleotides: TGTGCCAGCAGACAGGGGCTCCGCTCCTACGAGCAGTACTTC. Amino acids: CASRQGLRSYEQYF.

The CDR3 reads CATAFGNEQFF. For the CDR3, the DNA is TGTGCCACCGCCTTCGGAAATGAGCAGTTCTTC. The V call is TRBV11-2, the J call TRBJ2-1; no firm D call. In germline, CDR1 is SGHAT, CDR2 FQNNGV. V lost 10 bases, J lost 7 bases, and 11 bases lay in between. The CDR3 consists of 11 residues.